Listed here are 32 T cell receptor beta chains from one sample, sequenced in a study of T-cell reconstitution after alpha-beta-depleted transplantation in children. For TCRbeta, the library was prepared with unique molecular identifiers. TCRdb fed the PCR reads into MiXCR, producing one record per CDR3 protein. This sample has 300,000 or so distinct CDR3 sequences; around 25% occur once, and the top ten carry approximately 11%. The source material was PBMCs, mostly from graft donor cells, sampled 180 days after TCRalphabeta/CD19-depleted stem cell transplant. The receptors were sampled from a male patient younger than 18 who had a stem cell transplant for acute lymphoblastic leukemia, so the T cells may come from the graft donor.

This clonotype was seen a few times. The chain combines TRBV27 with TRBJ2-7; D not resolved. This CDR3 has 13 residues. Between the trimmed V and J ends, which lost 3 bases and 7 bases, there was a span of 13 bases. CDR1 and CDR2 (germline): MNHEY, SMNVEV (reference sequence). The CDR3: CASSLKGVMEQYF. CDR3 nucleotides: TGTGCCAGCAGTTTGAAGGGCGTCATGGAGCAGTACTTC.

V and J are TRBV5-6 and TRBJ2-5, with D hard to call. With 1 base removed from V and 2 bases from J, the gap between germline ends came to 15 bases. The CDR3 runs to 16 residues. CDR1 and CDR2 from the germline V gene are SGHDT and YYEEEE. CDR3: CASSLMLGTTQETQYF. DNA of the CDR3: TGTGCCAGCAGCTTGATGTTAGGAACCACACAAGAGACCCAGTACTTC.

The rearrangement joins TRBV27 to TRBJ1-6; TRBD1 matches 7 bases. CDR3 length: 15 residues. Germline V gene lookup returns CDR1 MNHEY and CDR2 SMNVEV (reference sequence). The V gene end was trimmed by 4 bases and the J gene end by 2 bases; junction bases not matched to a gene: 2. CDR3 sequence: CASSSTGAYNSPLHF. DNA of the CDR3: TGTGCCAGCAGTTCTACAGGGGCCTATAATTCACCCCTCCACTTT.

This clonotype was counted at least ten times. The gene calls are TRBV12-3 or TRBV12-4 and TRBJ1-2; D is uncertain. The CDR3 spans 15 residues. The V gene lost 7 bases and the J gene lost 1 base, with 16 bases spanning the gap. CDR3 protein: CASTRGYNFNYGYTF. The CDR3 region has the DNA TGTGCCAGCACGAGAGGTTACAATTTTAACTATGGCTACACCTTC.

Here the CDR3 reads CASRRSTGGAYEQYF. DNA for the CDR3: TGTGCCAGCAGACGCTCGACAGGGGGAGCCTACGAGCAGTACTTC. This chain connects TRBV6-2 or TRBV6-3 to TRBJ2-7, with 9 bases that match TRBD1. CDR1 and CDR2 (germline): MNHEY, SVGEGT. This CDR3 spans 15 amino acids. Trimming cost V 6 bases and J 2 bases; bases outside gene matches: 8.

This clonotype appeared a few times. The rearrangement links TRBV12-3 or TRBV12-4 to TRBJ2-5; D is possibly TRBD1 (5 bases). The V end lost 3 bases, the J end lost 5 bases, and 10 bases lay between the germline ends. The CDR3 runs 13 residues. CDR3 residues: CASSFVRAETQYF. The CDR3 DNA is TGTGCCAGCAGTTTTGTCAGGGCGGAGACCCAGTACTTC.

This chain links TRBV7-2 with TRBJ2-7; D possibly matches TRBD1 or TRBD2 (5 bases each). CDR3 length: 16 amino acids. Trimming stripped 2 bases from V and 7 bases from J, with 21 bases between. Germline V gives CDR1 SGHTA, CDR2 FQGNSA. This CDR3 reads CASSLRDGHQYGEQYF. The CDR3 nucleotides are TGTGCCAGCAGCTTAAGGGACGGCCACCAATATGGTGAGCAGTACTTC.

With respect to this clonotype: At one of its ends the junction is not consistent with the germline gene, which may arise from a read error. This chain uses TRBV5-1 with TRBJ1-5; D remains unclear. The germline gives CDR1 SGHRS, CDR2 YFSETQ. This CDR3 is 14 amino acids long. The CDR3 region has the DNA TGCGCCACCAGCTTTGAACCCGCAAATCAGCCCCAGCATTTT. Encoded protein: CATSFEPANQPQHF.

This clonotype has just a few counts. This chain connects TRBV7-9 to TRBJ2-3; D remains ambiguous. Trimming took 5 bases from V and 5 from J, leaving 8 bases between them. The CDR3 spans 12 residues. Germline CDR1 is SEHNR and CDR2 is FQNEAQ (reference sequence). CDR3: CASSQQRDTQYF. DNA of the CDR3: TGTGCCAGCAGCCAACAGCGAGATACGCAGTATTTT.

This clonotype was seen only a few times. J is TRBJ2-5 and V is TRBV12-3 or TRBV12-4, with D possibly being TRBD1 (5 bases). The CDR3 length is 15 residues. The germline V and J ends were trimmed by 5 bases and 3 bases, with 16 bases remaining between them. Here the CDR3 reads CASSPLRVGEETQYF. In DNA form, the CDR3 reads TGTGCCAGCAGTCCCCTCAGGGTTGGGGAAGAGACCCAGTACTTC.

This clonotype was counted many times. The chain is built from TRBV7-8 and TRBJ2-7; 9 bases map to TRBD2. The germline V gene has CDR1 SGHVS and CDR2 FQNEAQ. Unmatched junction bases numbered 0, after V lost 3 bases and J lost 0 bases. This CDR3 has 14 residues. The CDR3 region is CASSFSGSSYEQYF. The CDR3 nucleotides read TGTGCCAGCAGCTTTAGCGGGAGCTCCTACGAGCAGTACTTC.

Only a few counts were recorded for this clonotype. The V call is TRBV6-5, the J call TRBJ1-3; D call uncertain. Germline V CDR1 and CDR2: MNHEY, SVGAGI. CDR3 length equals 15 residues. Trimming cost V 0 bases and J 0 bases, with 6 bases left between them. CDR3 sequence reads: CASSYSVASGNTIYF. CDR3 sequence (DNA): TGTGCCAGCAGTTACTCGGTCGCCTCTGGAAACACCATATATTTT.

This clonotype was recorded a few times. V is TRBV5-1 and J is TRBJ2-3, with 9 bases lining up with TRBD1. Germline CDR1 and CDR2: SGHRS and YFSETQ. V was clipped by 5 bases and J by 4 bases; unmatched bases: 14. CDR3 length: 17 amino acids. The CDR3: CASSFTPGTGYSDTQYF. The DNA for the CDR3 is TGCGCCAGCAGTTTTACTCCCGGGACAGGGTATTCAGATACGCAGTATTTT. Together with reference TRBV5-1 and TRBJ2-3, the CDR3 gives the full variable domain: KAGVTQTPRYLIKTRGQQVTLSCSPISGHRSVSWYQQTPGQGLQFLFEYFSETQRNKGNFPGRFSGRQFSNSRSEMNVSTLELGDSALYLCASSFTPGTGYSDTQYFGPGTRLTVL.

This clonotype was recorded a few times. The CDR3 coding sequence is TGCGCCAGCAGCCGAACCCCGGGACTAGCGGGAGAGCGGGACAATGAGCAGTTCTTC. It translates to CASSRTPGLAGERDNEQFF. The chain links TRBV5-1 to TRBJ2-1; 14 bases are shared with TRBD2. CDR1 and CDR2 from the germline V gene are SGHRS and YFSETQ. The CDR3 runs to 19 residues. V lost 4 bases, J lost 5 bases, and 14 bases stayed unmatched.

This clonotype was observed once. This chain links TRBV11-2 with TRBJ2-1; 7 bases fit TRBD1. The CDR3 extends over 14 amino acids. Germline V gene sequence: CDR1 SGHAT, CDR2 FQNNGV. J was trimmed by 12 bases and V by 1 base; bases with no gene match: 9. The CDR3 loop is CASSLVFRGKGQFF. In nucleotides, the CDR3 is TGTGCCAGCAGCTTAGTCTTCAGGGGGAAGGGGCAGTTCTTC.

This chain links TRBV20-1 with TRBJ1-5; the D is unclear. CDR3 size: 15 residues. Trimming cost V 0 bases and J 1 base, with 10 bases left between them. From germline, CDR1 is DFQATT and CDR2 SNEGSKA (reference sequence). CDR3 DNA: TGCAGTGCTAGAGATCATGGTTCCAGCAATCAGCCCCAGCATTTT. Protein sequence: CSARDHGSSNQPQHF.

The chain couples TRBV20-1 to TRBJ2-1; 11 bases match TRBD2. The length of the CDR3 is 15 residues. Losses at the gene ends were 3 bases for V and 7 bases for J; bases not matched to a gene: 8. The germline CDR1 and CDR2 sequences are DFQATT and SNEGSKA (reference sequence). In DNA form, the CDR3 reads TGCAGTGCTAGTTATAGCGGGAGGGGAGGGAATGAGCAGTTCTTC. Amino acids: CSASYSGRGGNEQFF.

This clonotype was detected only a few times. The chain carries TRBV7-6 and TRBJ2-3; unclear D gene. Trimming removed 1 base at V and 7 bases at J, with 9 bases between. The CDR3 is 13 residues long. Germline CDR1 and CDR2: SGHVS and FNYEAQ. CDR3 sequence (DNA): TGTGCCAGCAGCTTAGGGGAAGGGTATACGCAGTATTTT. Protein product: CASSLGEGYTQYF.

This clonotype was counted between two and nine times. The chain carries TRBV12-3 or TRBV12-4 and TRBJ2-1; 9 bases fit TRBD2. CDR3 size: 16 residues. V lost 3 bases, J lost 4 bases, and 7 bases stayed unmatched. In DNA, the CDR3 is TGTGCCAGCAGTTTTCATAGCGGGAGCGGGTACAATGAGCAGTTCTTC. Residues: CASSFHSGSGYNEQFF.

This rearrangement joins TRBV19 to TRBJ2-7; D may be TRBD1 (5 bases). V lost 5 bases and J 3 bases, leaving 14 bases between the germline ends. Germline-derived CDR1 and CDR2 are LNHDA and SQIVND (reference sequence). This CDR3 comprises 14 residues. CDR3 protein: CASSDTGGNYEQYF. The CDR3 bases are TGTGCCAGTAGTGATACAGGTGGGAACTACGAGCAGTACTTC.

This rearrangement joins TRBV5-1 to TRBJ2-7, with 8 bases identical to TRBD1. The V gene's germline CDR1 is SGHRS and CDR2 YFSETQ. The CDR3 has 16 residues. Trimming took 3 bases from V and 0 from J; bases not matched to a gene: 8. CDR3 coding DNA: TGCGCCAGCAGCTGGGGCGGACAGGGTACCTCCTACGAGCAGTACTTC. This codes for CASSWGGQGTSYEQYF.

This clonotype was observed a single time. The V gene is TRBV4-1, the J gene TRBJ2-7; 12 bases map to TRBD2. CDR1 and CDR2 (germline): MGHRA, YSYEKL. The length of the CDR3 is 14 residues. J gave up 7 bases and V 3 bases, and 4 bases lay outside the gene matches. The CDR3 DNA reads as TGCGCCAGCAGCCACGGACTAGCGGGATGGGAGCAGTACTTC. Translating gives CASSHGLAGWEQYF.

The chain employs TRBV20-1 and TRBJ1-1, with D unclear. Trimming cost V 3 bases and J 1 base, with 9 bases left between them. The CDR3 contains 13 residues. Germline V lookup: CDR1 DFQATT, CDR2 SNEGSKA (reference sequence). The CDR3 DNA sequence: TGCAGTGCTAGGGTCTGGGGGAACACTGAAGCTTTCTTT. Its protein product is CSARVWGNTEAFF.

The genes are TRBV4-1 and TRBJ2-7; 7 nucleotides align to TRBD2. V lost 6 bases, J lost 6 bases, and 11 bases stayed unmatched. CDR3 length: 14 amino acids. The germline V gene has CDR1 MGHRA and CDR2 YSYEKL. This CDR3 is CASSRSTGGGEQYF. The CDR3 region has the DNA TGCGCCAGCAGTCGCTCTACGGGAGGAGGCGAGCAGTACTTC.

In this sample, this clonotype turned up many times. The chain links TRBV4-1 to TRBJ2-1; 7 nucleotides align to TRBD2. The germline CDR1 and CDR2 sequences are MGHRA and YSYEKL. V lost 8 bases, J lost 2 bases, and 12 bases stayed unmatched. This CDR3 is built from 16 residues. The CDR3 coding sequence is TGCGCCAGCTACACCCGGGTGGGAGGGCCCTACAATGAGCAGTTCTTC. Residues: CASYTRVGGPYNEQFF.

The chain combines TRBV4-1 with TRBJ2-7; 10 positions agree with TRBD2. CDR3 length: 16 amino acids. CDR1 is MGHRA and CDR2 is YSYEKL in the germline V gene. Losses at the gene ends were 1 base for V and 1 base for J; bases not matched to a gene: 4. The CDR3 region is CASSQVKLAGSYEQYF. The CDR3 DNA reads as TGCGCCAGCAGCCAAGTAAAACTAGCGGGATCCTACGAGCAGTACTTC.

There are a few counts of this clonotype. The chain has TRBV6-2 or TRBV6-3 and TRBJ2-2, with D uncertain. This CDR3 is built from 13 residues. V was cut by 7 bases and J by 6 bases, with 12 bases left in between. Germline CDR1 MNHEY, CDR2 SVGEGT. The chain's CDR3 is CASKPYHPGELFF. The CDR3 DNA follows: TGTGCCAGCAAACCCTACCATCCCGGGGAGCTGTTTTTT.

J is TRBJ2-3 and V is TRBV7-9; 7 nucleotides align to TRBD2. This CDR3 has 13 residues. Germline CDR1 is SEHNR and CDR2 is FQNEAQ (reference sequence). The CDR3 DNA reads as TGTGGCACCACCCCCCGGGGGGCAGATACGCAGTATTTT. This codes for CGTTPRGADTQYF.

The rearrangement uses TRBV18 and TRBJ2-7; 10 bases match TRBD1. The CDR3 runs to 13 residues. The V segment lost 8 bases and the J segment 0 bases; nucleotides outside the gene matches: 1. Germline V CDR1 and CDR2: KGHSH, LQKENI. As DNA, the CDR3 is TGTGCCAGCGGGACAGGGGACTCCTACGAGCAGTACTTC. Protein product: CASGTGDSYEQYF.

This clonotype was counted once. The chain combines TRBV7-3 with TRBJ1-1; 7 bases are shared with TRBD1. Unmatched junction bases numbered 8, after V lost 2 bases and J lost 5 bases. The CDR3 spans 15 residues. Germline V CDR1 and CDR2: SGHTA, FQGTGA. The CDR3 reads CASSLWGQWRTEAFF. CDR3 bases: TGTGCCAGCAGCTTATGGGGACAGTGGAGGACTGAAGCTTTCTTT.

This chain joins TRBV18 and TRBJ2-1; D is unresolved. CDR1 is KGHSH, CDR2 LQKENI, per germline. There are 15 residues in the CDR3. The V gene lost 6 bases and the J gene lost 3 bases, with 15 bases spanning the gap. CDR3 sequence reads: CASSYTGSFYNEQFF. The CDR3 DNA sequence: TGTGCCAGCTCCTATACCGGGTCCTTCTACAATGAGCAGTTCTTC.

The V gene is TRBV15, the J gene TRBJ1-5; D gene uncertain. The CDR3 runs 15 residues. The V gene's germline CDR1 is LNHNV and CDR2 YYDKDF (reference sequence). V lost 0 bases, J lost 4 bases, and 10 bases lay in between. The CDR3 DNA sequence: TGTGCCACCAGCAGAGAGACGCTAGAGAATCAGCCCCAGCATTTT. This codes for CATSRETLENQPQHF.